These 3 T cell receptor beta chains share one sample of origin, sequenced in a study of T-cell memory formation after mild COVID-19 (dated by TCRdb to 2020 to 2023). The library was generated by 5' RACE. The sequencer was an Illumina NovaSeq 6000. TCRdb reprocessing: public reads trimmed at Q25 with fastp, clones called with MiXCR, in-frame beta chains kept. Every distinct CDR3 protein forms one entry, paired with its most common genes and DNA. The sample table lists approximately 350,000 distinct CDR3 sequences, over 25% of them with a count of one. The ten top clones hold about 14% of the sample. Sequenced material: PBMCs or a T cell subset sorted from them (not recorded which). The receptors derive from an adult woman who had mild COVID-19 (a few samples of this study predate the infection). The sample titles of this study are shuffled in the database, so cell type and time point are left out; the donor was told from shared clones.

The chain carries TRBV20-1 and TRBJ1-2, with D unresolved. Per germline, CDR1 DFQATT and CDR2 SNEGSKA (reference sequence). Trimming cost V 3 bases and J 2 bases, with 10 bases left between them. This CDR3 is 13 amino acids long. The CDR3 sequence is CSAREISNYGYTF. In DNA, the CDR3 is TGCAGTGCTAGGGAGATATCCAACTATGGCTACACCTTC.

This clonotype appeared a few times. The chain joins TRBV14 to TRBJ2-7, with 11 bases lining up with TRBD2. The trim removed 4 bases at V and 7 bases at J, leaving 9 bases unmatched. The CDR3 runs 15 residues. The germline V gene has CDR1 SGHDN and CDR2 FVKESK. CDR3 sequence: CASSPPSGRPLEQYF. CDR3 nucleotide sequence: TGTGCCAGCAGCCCTCCTAGCGGGAGGCCCTTGGAGCAGTACTTC.

This clonotype turned up a few times. This chain uses TRBV5-5 with TRBJ2-1; 8 bases fit TRBD1. Unmatched junction bases numbered 10, after V lost 4 bases and J lost 13 bases. Germline V lookup: CDR1 SGHKS, CDR2 YYEKEE (reference sequence). The CDR3 is made up of 13 amino acids. CDR3 bases: TGTGCCAGCAGCGAAAGCGTTACAGGGGGTCAGTTCTTC. It is translated as CASSESVTGGQFF. The complete variable domain, with remaining parts taken from reference TRBV5-5 and TRBJ2-1, reads DAGVTQSPTHLIKTRGQQVTLRCSPISGHKSVSWYQQVLGQGPQFIFQYYEKEERGRGNFPDRFSARQFPNYSSELNVNALLLGDSALYLCASSESVTGGQFFGPGTRLTVL.